This T cell receptor (beta chain) came from a study of blood T cell repertoires in COVID-19. Some clones are missing from TCRdb's copy, which holds only in-frame ones; the method was immunoSEQ multiplex PCR. This table holds about 150,000 clones, about nine tenths found once. V was clipped by 6 bases and J by 0 bases, with 15 bases between them. Germline V gene lookup returns CDR1 LNHDA and CDR2 SQIVND (reference sequence). This CDR3 comprises 16 residues. Source material: peripheral blood. The chain carries TRBV19 and TRBJ2-4; D gene ambiguous. This TCR was sampled from an elderly man with acute or convalescent COVID-19. DNA for the CDR3: TGTGCCAGTAGCACCAGAGGAGACGTAGCCAAAAACATTCAGTACTTC. Its protein is CASSTRGDVAKNIQYF.